The rows below give T cell receptor beta chains drawn from one sample of a study of blood T cells in healthy people across ages. TCRdb independently ran MiXCR on the 5' RACE reads; one entry per CDR3 protein. The sample records about 780,000 distinct CDR3 sequences, 55% to 65% being singletons. The sample comprised blood. These receptors all come from a man aged 25-45 years in good health. The conserved cysteine and the conserved F or W are not part of the CDR3 here.

V gene: TRBV5-1
CDR3 length: 13
CDR3 protein: ASSQTPATNEKLF

V gene: TRBV7-2
CDR3 length: 13
CDR3 protein: ASSLPGTHYNEQF

V gene: TRBV2
CDR3 length: 12
CDR3 protein: ASPKNTNTGELF

V gene: TRBV12-3/TRBV12-4
CDR3 length: 11
CDR3 protein: ASSLTGAPGYT

V gene: TRBV20-1
CDR3 length: 12
CDR3 protein: SARDWDWSDTQY

V gene: TRBV27
CDR3 length: 11
CDR3 protein: ASSPEGDYEQY

V gene: TRBV6-1
CDR3 length: 14
CDR3 protein: ASSEIGTELNYGYT

V gene: TRBV11-1
CDR3 length: 13
CDR3 protein: ASSYGQGRFDGYT

V gene: TRBV5-6
CDR3 length: 14
CDR3 protein: ASSTEPGRAPYEQY

V gene: TRBV5-1
CDR3 length: 13
CDR3 protein: ASSLLQADTGELF

V gene: TRBV5-1
CDR3 length: 12
CDR3 protein: ASLRGFAGDTQY

V gene: TRBV7-8
CDR3 length: 10
CDR3 protein: ASLGQGREQY

V gene: TRBV9
CDR3 length: 10
CDR3 protein: ASSVFGGTQY

V gene: TRBV4-2
CDR3 length: 13
CDR3 protein: ASSQELGALPEQY

V gene: TRBV28
CDR3 length: 9
CDR3 protein: ASSLSREQF

V gene: TRBV12-3/TRBV12-4
CDR3 length: 12
CDR3 protein: ASVRQGTTDTQY

V gene: TRBV20-1
CDR3 length: 14
CDR3 protein: SARDRPGFIDQPQH

V gene: TRBV27
CDR3 length: 9
CDR3 protein: ASSSRGEQY

V gene: TRBV10-3
CDR3 length: 12
CDR3 protein: AIRMGSSTDTQY

V gene: TRBV6-2/TRBV6-3
CDR3 length: 13
CDR3 protein: ASRDGGPVSYEQY

V gene: TRBV24-1
CDR3 length: 12
CDR3 protein: ATSDMGFQETQY

V gene: TRBV28
CDR3 length: 15
CDR3 protein: ASSPLALVAFQETQY

V gene: TRBV18
CDR3 length: 12
CDR3 protein: ASSPVGGQETQY

V gene: TRBV10-3
CDR3 length: 20
CDR3 protein: AIRRTSGGPKTPLNSYNEQF

V gene: TRBV6-6
CDR3 length: 13
CDR3 protein: ASSYSRDRAGELF

V gene: TRBV7-2
CDR3 length: 12
CDR3 protein: ANSFRGVNEKLF

V gene: TRBV5-1
CDR3 length: 12
CDR3 protein: ASSPGGYTYEQY

V gene: TRBV10-3
CDR3 length: 12
CDR3 protein: AIGPGTGLETQY

V gene: TRBV4-3
CDR3 length: 14
CDR3 protein: ASSQARVEANYGYT

V gene: TRBV14
CDR3 length: 13
CDR3 protein: ASSQGPGIAGELF

V gene: TRBV4-2
CDR3 length: 15
CDR3 protein: ASSQDRQRGVTDTQY

V gene: TRBV20-1
CDR3 length: 11
CDR3 protein: SAIGPNNQPQH

V gene: TRBV30
CDR3 length: 11
CDR3 protein: AWSVGQYYEQY

V gene: TRBV12-3/TRBV12-4
CDR3 length: 13
CDR3 protein: ASSPQQGADTEAF

V gene: TRBV20-1
CDR3 length: 12
CDR3 protein: SGARQGVYQPQH

V gene: TRBV25-1
CDR3 length: 13
CDR3 protein: ASSVGTGKTDTQY

V gene: TRBV7-3
CDR3 length: 13
CDR3 protein: ASSLTNSGTDTQY

V gene: TRBV7-2
CDR3 length: 13
CDR3 protein: ASIQRGGRYDEQF

V gene: TRBV7-6
CDR3 length: 11
CDR3 protein: ASTSAGEETQY

V gene: TRBV4-3
CDR3 length: 12
CDR3 protein: ASSHRDQGEKLF

V gene: TRBV2
CDR3 length: 12
CDR3 protein: ASSAGTGNNEQY

V gene: TRBV7-9
CDR3 length: 10
CDR3 protein: ASSVVGFEQY

V gene: TRBV29-1
CDR3 length: 12
CDR3 protein: SVEGTGYSNEQY

V gene: TRBV29-1
CDR3 length: 16
CDR3 protein: SVEEGRVPGRPLYEQF

V gene: TRBV5-1
CDR3 length: 15
CDR3 protein: ASSERSLTGQNTEAF

V gene: TRBV5-1
CDR3 length: 13
CDR3 protein: ASSSDGHSNQPQH

V gene: TRBV7-2
CDR3 length: 13
CDR3 protein: ASSLAIGGNQPQH

V gene: TRBV7-6
CDR3 length: 11
CDR3 protein: ASSRPSSGEQF

V gene: TRBV12-3/TRBV12-4
CDR3 length: 10
CDR3 protein: ASTAPGDQAF

V gene: TRBV3-1
CDR3 length: 15
CDR3 protein: ASSQDGKRASQETQY

V gene: TRBV20-1
CDR3 length: 13
CDR3 protein: SAKGLTSGVYEQY

V gene: TRBV6-2/TRBV6-3
CDR3 length: 10
CDR3 protein: ASKDMGETQY

V gene: TRBV7-9
CDR3 length: 15
CDR3 protein: ASTPWGAVAAYNEQF

V gene: TRBV11-2
CDR3 length: 13
CDR3 protein: ASSATPLPNTEAF

V gene: TRBV30
CDR3 length: 11
CDR3 protein: AWSLGVDYGYT

V gene: TRBV12-3/TRBV12-4
CDR3 length: 13
CDR3 protein: ASSFGGTGLNIQY

V gene: TRBV27
CDR3 length: 12
CDR3 protein: ASRVWTGGDEQY

V gene: TRBV4-3
CDR3 length: 13
CDR3 protein: ASSQMEGMNTEAF

V gene: TRBV4-2
CDR3 length: 14
CDR3 protein: ASSQDIGPDQWTLH

V gene: TRBV4-2
CDR3 length: 13
CDR3 protein: ASSQTGGPHSEQY